The 12 T cell receptor beta chains given below trace back to one sample, sequenced in a study of shared clonotypes between healthy human individuals. Positive CCR7 selection of CD45RO-negative cells yielded the naive CD8 cells, and terminally differentiated effector memory CD45RA+ cells were excluded. Repertoires were generated with immunoSEQ multiplex PCR, while TCRdb's copy carries only in-frame clones and drops some. The repertoire holds 650,000 to 800,000 clones, 90% to 95% seen once, with approximately 24% in the top ten. Sequencing was performed on naive CD8+ T cells sorted from blood. The receptors were sampled from a young man in good health.

The chain has TRBV28 and TRBJ2-3; D ambiguous. The germline V gene encodes CDR1 MDHEN and CDR2 SYDVKM. This CDR3 has 11 amino acids. Trimming pared 3 bases from V and 5 bases from J, leaving 3 bases between. This CDR3 is CASSFEDTQYF. CDR3 coding DNA: TGTGCCAGCAGTTTTGAAGATACGCAGTATTTT.

This sequence joins TRBV13 and TRBJ2-7, with 9 bases lining up with TRBD2. The length of the CDR3 is 15 residues. V lost 5 bases to trimming and J lost 5 bases; unmatched junction nucleotides: 10. Germline V gene data show CDR1 as PRHDT and CDR2 as FYEKMQ (reference sequence). CDR3 protein: CASSPSGRWKDEQYF. For the CDR3, the DNA is TGTGCCAGCAGCCCAAGCGGGAGGTGGAAGGACGAGCAGTACTTC.

The chain has TRBV27 and TRBJ2-1, with 10 bases matching TRBD2. CDR3 size: 16 residues. The germline V gene encodes CDR1 MNHEY and CDR2 SMNVEV (reference sequence). V trimming: 5 bases; J trimming: 4 bases; junction bases outside the gene matches: 8. CDR3 region: CASSPQLAGEYNEQFF. The CDR3 DNA follows: TGTGCCAGCAGTCCCCAGCTAGCGGGAGAGTACAATGAGCAGTTCTTC.

In DNA, the CDR3 is TGTGCCAGCAGTTACTCGAGCCCCCCTTCCGAGCAGTACTTC. This sequence encodes CASSYSSPPSEQYF. J is TRBJ2-7 and V is TRBV6-5, with D uncertain. Germline CDR1 reads MNHEY; CDR2 reads SVGAGI. The ends were cut back, 0 bases at V and 6 bases at J, with 12 bases in the middle. The CDR3 extends over 14 amino acids.

This clone was seen just once. The gene calls are TRBV5-1 and TRBJ2-7; D is perhaps TRBD2 (7 bases). The CDR3 is 13 amino acids. V gave up 4 bases and J gave up 4 bases, with 12 bases separating them. Germline CDR1 and CDR2: SGHRS and YFSETQ. CDR3 protein: CASSLRGGYEQYF. CDR3 DNA: TGCGCCAGCAGCCTTAGGGGGGGATACGAGCAGTACTTC.

The V gene is TRBV6-5, the J gene TRBJ2-1, with 8 bases lining up with TRBD2. Germline CDR1 reads MNHEY; CDR2 reads SVGAGI. The junction had 8 bases not matched to a gene; V was cut back by 6 bases and J by 7 bases. The CDR3 is made up of 14 amino acids. The chain's CDR3 is CASSAGLVGNEQFF. In DNA, the CDR3 is TGTGCCAGCAGCGCGGGACTAGTTGGGAATGAGCAGTTCTTC.

V usage is TRBV6-6 and J usage is TRBJ2-7; a weak D match, TRBD2 (7 bases). CDR1 is MNHNY and CDR2 is SVGAGI in the germline V gene (reference sequence). This CDR3 has 14 residues. The V end was cut by 6 bases, the J end by 6 bases, with 18 bases between. The CDR3 protein is CASSIQRGGSEQYF. The DNA for the CDR3 is TGTGCCAGCAGCATTCAAAGGGGGGGGTCCGAGCAGTACTTC.

This clone was observed once. V gene TRBV11-2 combines with J gene TRBJ2-2; no firm D call. Trimming cost V 5 bases and J 10 bases, with 11 bases left between them. Germline lookup yields CDR1 SGHAT and CDR2 FQNNGV. The CDR3 sequence is 12 residues long. The CDR3 is CASSPDVLELFF. In DNA form, the CDR3 reads TGTGCCAGCAGCCCTGACGTTCTGGAGCTGTTTTTT.

J is TRBJ2-7 and V is TRBV7-2, with 12 bases lining up with TRBD2. The V and J ends lost 5 bases and 3 bases, in that order; junction bases with no gene match: 5. The CDR3 has 15 amino acids. Germline CDR1 is SGHTA and CDR2 is FQGNSA. Here the CDR3 reads CASSHTSGRFYEQYF. CDR3 nucleotides: TGTGCCAGCAGCCATACTAGCGGGAGGTTCTACGAGCAGTACTTC.

This clone was seen a single time. The chain carries TRBV4-1 and TRBJ1-3; a possible D gene is TRBD1 (5 bases). The V end lost 0 bases, the J end lost 2 bases, and 14 bases lay between the germline ends. The length of the CDR3 is 17 residues. Per the germline V gene, CDR1 is MGHRA and CDR2 is YSYEKL. CDR3 nucleotide sequence: TGCGCCAGCAGCCAAGATCATGTGGGGACGGCTGGAAACACCATATATTTT. Its translation is CASSQDHVGTAGNTIYF.

V is TRBV6-1 and J is TRBJ2-1, with 9 bases fitting TRBD2. The germline V gene has CDR1 MNHNS and CDR2 SASEGT. The CDR3 is 15 amino acids. Unmatched junction bases numbered 2, after V lost 1 base and J lost 4 bases. Here the CDR3 reads CASSEGLAGYNEQFF. The CDR3 DNA reads TGTGCCAGCAGTGAAGGGCTAGCGGGGTACAATGAGCAGTTCTTC.

This clone was detected once. The chain recombines TRBV7-9 with TRBJ2-5; D ambiguous. This CDR3 region has 14 residues. The ends were cut back, 4 bases at V and 1 base at J, with 10 bases in the middle. Germline-derived CDR1 and CDR2 are SEHNR and FQNEAQ (reference sequence). Here the CDR3 DNA reads TGTGCCAGCAGCTCGCCCGGGCTCCAAGAGACCCAGTACTTC. This gives the protein CASSSPGLQETQYF.